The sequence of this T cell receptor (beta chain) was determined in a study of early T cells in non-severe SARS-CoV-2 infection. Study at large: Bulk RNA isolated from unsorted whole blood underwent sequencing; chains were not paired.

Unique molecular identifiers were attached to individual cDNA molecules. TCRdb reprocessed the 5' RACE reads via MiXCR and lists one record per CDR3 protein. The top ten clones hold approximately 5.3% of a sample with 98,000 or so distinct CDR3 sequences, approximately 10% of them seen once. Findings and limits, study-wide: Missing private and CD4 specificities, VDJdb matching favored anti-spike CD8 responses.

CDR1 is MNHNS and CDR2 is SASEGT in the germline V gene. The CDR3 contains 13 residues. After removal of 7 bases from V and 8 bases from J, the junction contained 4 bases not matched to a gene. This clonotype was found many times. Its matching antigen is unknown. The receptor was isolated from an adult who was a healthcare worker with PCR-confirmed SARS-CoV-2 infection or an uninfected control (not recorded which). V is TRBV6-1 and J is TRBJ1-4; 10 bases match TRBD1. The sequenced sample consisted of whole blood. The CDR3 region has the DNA TGTGCCAGCACCCCGACAGGGGGCGAAAAACTGTTTTTT. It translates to CASTPTGGEKLFF.